This T cell receptor (beta chain) was identified in a study of T cells expressing NK-cell markers. TCRdb reworked the 5' RACE reads into one entry per CDR3 protein, no DNA. The specimen's table records about 390,000 distinct CDR3 sequences. CDR3 size: 16 residues. CDR1 SGDLS and CDR2 YYNGEE come from the germline V gene. The sequence was obtained from a woman aged 45-59 years in good health. Sequencing was carried out using blood T cells: a sorted CD56 or NKG2C T cell subset, CD4+ or CD8+ T cells, or bulk PBMC T cells (not recorded which). This rearrangement joins TRBV9 to TRBJ1-2; TCRdb's assignment of TRBD1 cannot be checked, as there is no DNA. The CDR3 spells CASSVGLGGVNYGYTF.